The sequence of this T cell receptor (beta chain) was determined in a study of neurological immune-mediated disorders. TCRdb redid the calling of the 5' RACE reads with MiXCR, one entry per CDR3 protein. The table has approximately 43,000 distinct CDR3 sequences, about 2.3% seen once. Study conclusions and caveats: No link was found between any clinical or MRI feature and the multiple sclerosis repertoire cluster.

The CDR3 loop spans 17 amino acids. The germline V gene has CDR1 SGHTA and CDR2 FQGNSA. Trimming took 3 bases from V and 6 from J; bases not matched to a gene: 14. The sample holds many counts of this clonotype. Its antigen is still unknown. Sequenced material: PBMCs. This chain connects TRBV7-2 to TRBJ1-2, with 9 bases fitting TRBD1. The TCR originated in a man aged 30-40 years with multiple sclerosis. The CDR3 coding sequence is TGTGCCAGCAGCTTTTTATTTCCGGGACAGGGTTTCGATGGCTACACCTTC. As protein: CASSFLFPGQGFDGYTF. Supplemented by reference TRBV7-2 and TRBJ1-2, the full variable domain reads GAGVSQSPSNKVTEKGKDVELRCDPISGHTALYWYRQSLGQGLEFLIYFQGNSAPDKSGLPSDRFSAERTGGSVSTLTIQRTQQEDSAVYLCASSFLFPGQGFDGYTFGSGTRLTVV.